This is a list of T cell receptor beta chains from one sample in a study of T cell changes during pregnancy in multiple sclerosis. The table came from immunoSEQ multiplex PCR; TCRdb's copy has only in-frame clones and leaves some out. This sample yields about 60,000 clones, of which around 90% are seen a single time; around 2.1% belongs to the top ten. The sequencing here drew on peripheral blood, taken in the second trimester of pregnancy. Every receptor here comes from a female donor in good health, enrolled as a control in a pregnancy study. CDR3s include the opening cysteine and the closing phenylalanine or tryptophan. A D gene is named only where the DNA matches it firmly. Expanded clones get a size class; other rows say once, few or many, or leave the size out.

clone_size j_call d_call v_call cdr3_nt cdr3_aa
NA TRBJ2-3 TRBD2 TRBV19 TGTGCCAGAACCTCAGGGGCGGGACTAGCGGGAGAAGGCCCGACCCGGATGCACACAGATACGCAGTATTTT CARTSGAGLAGEGPTRMHTDTQYF
NA TRBJ1-2 TRBD1 TRBV19 TGTGCCAGTAGGACACCCGCCTGGGCAGGGGGCCGCCCTGGGGGCTACACCTTC CASRTPAWAGGRPGGYTF
NA TRBJ1-1 TRBD1 TRBV9 TGTGCCAGCAGCGGCCCGGGACAGGGACGCCCTTTCTTT CASSGPGQGRPFF
NA TRBJ2-5 TRBD2 TRBV10-3 TGTGCCATCAGTACTAGCGGGGGGGACCAAGAGACCCAGTACTTC CAISTSGGDQETQYF
NA TRBJ1-5 NA TRBV11-2 TGTGCCAGCAGCCCTAAAAGCGTTAGCAATCAGCCCCAGCATTTT CASSPKSVSNQPQHF
NA TRBJ2-5 TRBD2 TRBV5-4 TGTGCCAGCAGCTTGGGGGGTAGCGGGAGGTTAGAGACCCAGTACTTC CASSLGGSGRLETQYF
NA TRBJ2-2 NA TRBV13 TGTGCCAGCAGCCCTTTTGGCCGGTTTGCAGGGGAAGGGATCGGGGAGCTGTTTTTT CASSPFGRFAGEGIGELFF
few TRBJ1-1 TRBD1 TRBV7-6 TGTGCCAGCAGCGCCAGGGGGCAGAGCACTGAAGCTTTCTTT CASSARGQSTEAFF
NA TRBJ2-1 TRBD2 TRBV6-6 TGTGCCAGCAGTTACTCGAGGCTAGCGGAAGACAATGAGCAGTTCTTC CASSYSRLAEDNEQFF
NA TRBJ2-3 NA TRBV6-4 TGTGCCAGCAGTGACGGAGCGGGTTCGGTAAATACGCAGTATTTT CASSDGAGSVNTQYF
NA TRBJ1-2 NA TRBV5-1 TGCGCCAGCAGCGGGGCGGGGGCCGCCTATGGCTACACCTTC CASSGAGAAYGYTF
NA TRBJ1-1 NA TRBV5-6 TGTGCCAGCAGCAGAAGACAGGTTAGTGAAGCTTTCTTT CASSRRQVSEAFF
NA TRBJ2-3 TRBD2 TRBV25-1 TGTGCCAGCAGTGTAAAGGGACTAGCGGGAGCAGATACGCAGTATTTT CASSVKGLAGADTQYF
NA TRBJ2-1 TRBD1 TRBV19 TGTGCCAGTAGCACTCCGACAGGGGGCTGGAATGAGCAGTTCTTC CASSTPTGGWNEQFF
NA TRBJ2-7 TRBD2 TRBV9 TGTGCCAGCAGCGTAGAGGGACTAGCGGGCTACGAGCAGTACTTC CASSVEGLAGYEQYF
NA TRBJ1-5 NA TRBV19 TGTGCCAGTAGTTGGGGAGCTGGGCGCAATCAGCCCCAGCATTTT CASSWGAGRNQPQHF
NA TRBJ1-2 TRBD1 TRBV7-8 TGTGCCAGCAGCTTAGGGCCGGACAGGGCTGGGGGCTACACCTTC CASSLGPDRAGGYTF
NA TRBJ1-5 TRBD1 TRBV19 TGTGCCAGTAGTCTCACGACAGGGTATAGCAATCAGCCCCAGCATTTT CASSLTTGYSNQPQHF
NA TRBJ2-7 TRBD2 TRBV27 TGTGCCAGCAGTCCCCTCACTAGCGCGGACGAGCAGTACTTC CASSPLTSADEQYF
NA TRBJ2-1 NA TRBV27 TGTGCCAGCAGTTTAAAGTTCGGGTATGAGCAGTTCTTC CASSLKFGYEQFF
once TRBJ2-7 NA TRBV5-6 TGTGCCAGCAGCTTGAGCAAACAGGGCTCCTACGAGCAGTACTTC CASSLSKQGSYEQYF
NA TRBJ2-1 TRBD1 TRBV29-1 TGCAGCACAAGACAGGGGTCCGGTGAGCAGTTCTTC CSTRQGSGEQFF